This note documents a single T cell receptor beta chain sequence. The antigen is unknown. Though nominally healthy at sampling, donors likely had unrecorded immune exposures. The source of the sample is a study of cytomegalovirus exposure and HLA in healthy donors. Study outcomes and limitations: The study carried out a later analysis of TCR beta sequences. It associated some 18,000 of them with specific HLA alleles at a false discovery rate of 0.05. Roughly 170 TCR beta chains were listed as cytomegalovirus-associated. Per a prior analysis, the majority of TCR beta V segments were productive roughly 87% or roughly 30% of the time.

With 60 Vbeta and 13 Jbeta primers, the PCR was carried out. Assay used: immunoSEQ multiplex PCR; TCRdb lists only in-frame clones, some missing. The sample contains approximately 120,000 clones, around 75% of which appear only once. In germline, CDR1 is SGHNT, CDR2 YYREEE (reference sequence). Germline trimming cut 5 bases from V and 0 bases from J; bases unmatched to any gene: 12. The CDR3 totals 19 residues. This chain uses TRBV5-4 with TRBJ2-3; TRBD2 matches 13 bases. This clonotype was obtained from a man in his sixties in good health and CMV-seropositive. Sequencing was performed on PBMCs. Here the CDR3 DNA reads TGTGCCAGCAGGGCCGGGACTAGCGGGGACTTATCTAGCACAGATACGCAGTATTTT. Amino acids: CASRAGTSGDLSSTDTQYF.